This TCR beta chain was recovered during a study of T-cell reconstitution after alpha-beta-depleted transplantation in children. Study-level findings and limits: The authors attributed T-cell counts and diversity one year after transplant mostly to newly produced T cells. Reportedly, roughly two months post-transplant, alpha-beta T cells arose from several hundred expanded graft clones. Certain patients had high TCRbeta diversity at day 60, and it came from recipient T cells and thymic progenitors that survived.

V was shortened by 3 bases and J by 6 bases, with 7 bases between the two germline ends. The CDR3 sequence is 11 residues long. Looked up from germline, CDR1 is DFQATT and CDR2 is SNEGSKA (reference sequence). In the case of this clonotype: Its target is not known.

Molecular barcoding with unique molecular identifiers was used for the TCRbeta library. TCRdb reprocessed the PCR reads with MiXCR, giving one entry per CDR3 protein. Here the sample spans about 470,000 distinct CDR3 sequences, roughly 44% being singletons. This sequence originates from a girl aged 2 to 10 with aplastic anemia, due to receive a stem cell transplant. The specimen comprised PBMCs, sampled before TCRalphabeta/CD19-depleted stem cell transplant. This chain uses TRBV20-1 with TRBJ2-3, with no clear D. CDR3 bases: TGCAGTGCTAGCTTCGGGGATACGCAGTATTTT. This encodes CSASFGDTQYF.